The subject of this entry is one T cell receptor beta chain. Trimming shortened V by 0 bases and J by 4 bases, and 22 bases separated the two germline ends. The CDR3 contains 19 residues. Germline CDR1 reads SGDLS; CDR2 reads YYNGEE. This entry is derived from a study of tumor-infiltrating lymphocytes in primary liver carcinoma. Synthesis of TCR beta cDNA was carried out from approximately 500 ng total RNA with a constant-region primer. What produced the TCR beta libraries was three nested multiplex PCR rounds using slightly modified ARM-PCR. With TRBV1-TRBV30 forward primers and a C-beta reverse primer, the first two PCR rounds were run for approximately 9 cycles each. Using its own MiXCR run on the multiplex PCR reads, TCRdb lists one record per CDR3 protein. The repertoire holds roughly 330,000 distinct CDR3 sequences, almost 65% seen once, with about 6.5% in the top ten. Both blood RNA, taken from unsorted whole blood, and germline DNA were extracted.

The source material was peripheral blood. V and J are TRBV9 and TRBJ2-2, with no clear D. This TCR was sampled from a man aged 35-49 years with primary liver carcinoma and hepatitis B virus infection. CDR3: CASSVDSNLGLRPTGELFF. DNA of the CDR3: TGTGCCAGCAGCGTAGATTCTAATTTGGGCCTCCGTCCCACCGGGGAGCTGTTTTTT.